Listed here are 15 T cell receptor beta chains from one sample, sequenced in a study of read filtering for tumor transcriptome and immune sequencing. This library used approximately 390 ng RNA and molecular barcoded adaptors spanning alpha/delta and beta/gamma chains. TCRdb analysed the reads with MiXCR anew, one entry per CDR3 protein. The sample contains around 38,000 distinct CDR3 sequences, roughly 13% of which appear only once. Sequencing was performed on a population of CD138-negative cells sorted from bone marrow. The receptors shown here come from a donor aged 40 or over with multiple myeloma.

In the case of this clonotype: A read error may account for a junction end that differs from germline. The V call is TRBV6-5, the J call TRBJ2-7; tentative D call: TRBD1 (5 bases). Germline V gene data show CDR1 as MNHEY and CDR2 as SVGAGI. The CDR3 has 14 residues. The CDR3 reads CAGSPGQAGYEQYF. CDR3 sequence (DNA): TGTGCCGGCAGCCCTGGACAAGCAGGCTACGAGCAGTACTTC.

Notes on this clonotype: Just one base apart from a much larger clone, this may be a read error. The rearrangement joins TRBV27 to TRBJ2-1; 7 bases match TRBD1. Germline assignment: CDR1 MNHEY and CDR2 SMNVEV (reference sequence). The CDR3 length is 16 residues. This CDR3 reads CASSLRPGGFYNVQFF. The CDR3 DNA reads TGTGCCAGCAGTTTAAGGCCAGGGGGATTTTACAATGTGCAGTTCTTC.

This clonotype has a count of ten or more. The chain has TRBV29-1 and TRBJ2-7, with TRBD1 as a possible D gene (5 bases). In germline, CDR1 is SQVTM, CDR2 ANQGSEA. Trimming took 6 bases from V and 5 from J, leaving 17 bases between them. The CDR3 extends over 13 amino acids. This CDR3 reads CSVVNRQRNEQYF. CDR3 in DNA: TGCAGCGTCGTTAATCGACAGAGGAACGAGCAGTACTTC.

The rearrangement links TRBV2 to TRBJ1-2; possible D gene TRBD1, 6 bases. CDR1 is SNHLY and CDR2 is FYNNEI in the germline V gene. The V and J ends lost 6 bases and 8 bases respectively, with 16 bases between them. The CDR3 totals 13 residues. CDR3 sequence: CASSSDSRLGYTF. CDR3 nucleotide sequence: TGTGCCAGCAGCTCGGACAGCCGCTTAGGCTACACCTTC.

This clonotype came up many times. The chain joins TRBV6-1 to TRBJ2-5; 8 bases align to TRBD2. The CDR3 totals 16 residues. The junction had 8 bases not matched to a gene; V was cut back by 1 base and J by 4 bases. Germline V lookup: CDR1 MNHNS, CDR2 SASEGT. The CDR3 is CASSEGGSGAGETQYF. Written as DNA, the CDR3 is TGTGCCAGCAGTGAAGGGGGTAGCGGGGCCGGAGAGACCCAGTACTTC.

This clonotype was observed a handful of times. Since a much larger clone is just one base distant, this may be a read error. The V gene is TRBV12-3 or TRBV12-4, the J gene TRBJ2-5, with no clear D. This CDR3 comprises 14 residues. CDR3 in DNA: TGTGCCAGCGGGTCCTATAGCCCCCAAGAGACCCAGTGCTTC. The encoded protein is CASGSYSPQETQCF.

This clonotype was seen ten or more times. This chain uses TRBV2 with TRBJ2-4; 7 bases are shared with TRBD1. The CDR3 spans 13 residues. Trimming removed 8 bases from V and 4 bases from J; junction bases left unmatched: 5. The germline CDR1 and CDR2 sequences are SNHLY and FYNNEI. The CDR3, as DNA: TGTGCCAGCGCCGGACAGGAAAAAAACATTCAGTACTTC. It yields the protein CASAGQEKNIQYF.

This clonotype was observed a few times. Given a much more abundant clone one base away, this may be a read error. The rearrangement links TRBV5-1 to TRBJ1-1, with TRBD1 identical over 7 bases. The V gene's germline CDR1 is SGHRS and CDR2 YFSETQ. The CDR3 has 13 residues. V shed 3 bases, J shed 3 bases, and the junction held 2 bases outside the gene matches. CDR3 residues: CASSSDRHTEAFF. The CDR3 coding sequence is TGCGCCAGCAGCTCGGACAGGCACACTGAAGCTTTCTTT. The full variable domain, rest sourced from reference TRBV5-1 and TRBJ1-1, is KAGVTQTPRYLIKTRGQQVTLSCSPISGHRSVSWYQQTPGQGLQFLFEYFSETQRNKGNFPGRFSGRQFSNSRSEMNVSTLELGDSALYLCASSSDRHTEAFFGQGTRLTVV.

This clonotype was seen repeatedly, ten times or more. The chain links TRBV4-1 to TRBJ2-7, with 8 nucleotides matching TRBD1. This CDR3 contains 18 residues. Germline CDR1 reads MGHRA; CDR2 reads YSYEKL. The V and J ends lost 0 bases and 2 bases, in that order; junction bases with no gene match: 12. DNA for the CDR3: TGCGCCAGCAGCCAAGAGAGGGGTAGGACAGGGCGCGCCTACGAGCAGTACTTC. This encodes CASSQERGRTGRAYEQYF.

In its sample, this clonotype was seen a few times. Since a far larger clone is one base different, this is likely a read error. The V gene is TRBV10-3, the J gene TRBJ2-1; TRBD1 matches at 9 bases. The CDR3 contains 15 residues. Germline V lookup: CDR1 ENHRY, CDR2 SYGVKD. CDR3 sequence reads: CASLGGTGIYNGQFF. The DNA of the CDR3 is TGTGCCAGTTTAGGTGGGACAGGGATCTACAATGGGCAGTTCTTC.

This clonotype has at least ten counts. CDR3 in amino acids: CSVWRSRGTGMRTGELFF. The CDR3 DNA reads as TGCAGCGTATGGAGGTCGCGCGGGACAGGGATGCGCACCGGGGAGCTGTTTTTT. The chain couples TRBV29-1 to TRBJ2-2; 9 bases line up with TRBD1. Germline loops: CDR1 SQVTM, CDR2 ANQGSEA. The CDR3 is 18 residues long. Trimming at V came to 6 bases and at J to 4 bases, leaving 18 bases not matched to a gene.

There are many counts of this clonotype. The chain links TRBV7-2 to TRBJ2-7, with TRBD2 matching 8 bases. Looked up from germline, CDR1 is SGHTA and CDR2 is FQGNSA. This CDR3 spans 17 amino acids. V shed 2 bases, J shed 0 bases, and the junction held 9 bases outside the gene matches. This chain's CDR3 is CASSLRVLAAISYEQYF. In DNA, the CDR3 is TGTGCCAGCAGCTTAAGGGTACTAGCGGCAATCTCCTACGAGCAGTACTTC.

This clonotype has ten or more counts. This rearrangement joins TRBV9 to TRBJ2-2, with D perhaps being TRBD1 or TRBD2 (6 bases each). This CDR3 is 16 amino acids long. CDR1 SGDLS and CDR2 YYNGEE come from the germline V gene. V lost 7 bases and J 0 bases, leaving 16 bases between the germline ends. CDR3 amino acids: CASSLGGTSNTGELFF. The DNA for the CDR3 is TGTGCCAGCTCCTTAGGCGGGACATCGAACACCGGGGAGCTGTTTTTT.

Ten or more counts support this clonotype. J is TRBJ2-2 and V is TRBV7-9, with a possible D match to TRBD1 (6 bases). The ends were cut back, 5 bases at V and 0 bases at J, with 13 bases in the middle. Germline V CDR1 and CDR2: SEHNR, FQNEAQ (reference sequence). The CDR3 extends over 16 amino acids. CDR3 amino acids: CASSGPGHSNTGELFF. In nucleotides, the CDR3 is TGTGCCAGCAGCGGACCGGGACACTCGAACACCGGGGAGCTGTTTTTT.

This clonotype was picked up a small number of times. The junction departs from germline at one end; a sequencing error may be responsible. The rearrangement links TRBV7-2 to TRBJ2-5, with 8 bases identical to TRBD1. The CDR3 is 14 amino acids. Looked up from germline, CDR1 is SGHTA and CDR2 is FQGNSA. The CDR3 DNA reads TGTGCCGGCAGCCCGACAGGGGACAAAGAGACACAGTACTTC. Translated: CAGSPTGDKETQYF. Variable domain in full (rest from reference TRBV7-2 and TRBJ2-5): GAGVSQSPSNKVTEKGKDVELRCDPISGHTALYWYRQSLGQGLEFLIYFQGNSAPDKSGLPSDRFSAERTGGSVSTLTIQRTQQEDSAVYLCAGSPTGDKETQYFGPGTRLLVL.